This T cell receptor beta chain was captured by sequencing in a study of Ad26.COV2.S vaccination and SARS-CoV-2 variants. Study-wide results and limits: Vaccine recipients had higher spike-specific TCR breadth than placebo recipients.

Using immunoSEQ multiplex PCR, the repertoire was profiled, and TCRdb retains in-frame clones only, with some absent. This table holds about 460,000 clones, roughly nine tenths found once. Treatment defined: some 19 received Ad26.COV2.S at low or high dose, single or two shots; about 5 received placebo; per-sample allocation not given. The samples were gathered on day 63 after the first injection of vaccine or placebo. An adult donor aged 18-55 years was enrolled in Boston. Germline V CDR1 and CDR2: SGDLS, YYNGEE. The CDR3 consists of 16 residues. The ends were cut back, 4 bases at V and 0 bases at J, with 16 bases in the middle. Regarding this clone: What it binds is unknown.

V gene TRBV9 combines with J gene TRBJ1-2; TRBD1 is a possible D gene (5 bases). This sequence originates from a person aged 18 to 59 who received the Ad26.COV2.S COVID-19 vaccine or a placebo. Sequences were derived from peripheral blood, sampled in a trial of Ad26.COV2.S vaccine versus placebo. DNA for the CDR3: TGTGCCAGCAGCACATTCACGTGGGGCCCTAACTATGGCTACACCTTC. It encodes CASSTFTWGPNYGYTF.